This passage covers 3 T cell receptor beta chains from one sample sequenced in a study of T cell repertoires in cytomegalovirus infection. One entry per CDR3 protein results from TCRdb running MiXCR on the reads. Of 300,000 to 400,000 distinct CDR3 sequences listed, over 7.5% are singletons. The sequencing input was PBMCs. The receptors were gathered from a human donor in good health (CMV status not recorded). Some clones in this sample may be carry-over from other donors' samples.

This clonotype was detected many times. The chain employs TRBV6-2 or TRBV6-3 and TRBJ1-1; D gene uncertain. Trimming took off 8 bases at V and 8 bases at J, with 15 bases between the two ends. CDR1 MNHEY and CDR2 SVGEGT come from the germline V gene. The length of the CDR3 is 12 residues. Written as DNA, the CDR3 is TGTGCCAGCGGTGGCCAGAGGGTAGAAGCTTTCTTT. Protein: CASGGQRVEAFF.

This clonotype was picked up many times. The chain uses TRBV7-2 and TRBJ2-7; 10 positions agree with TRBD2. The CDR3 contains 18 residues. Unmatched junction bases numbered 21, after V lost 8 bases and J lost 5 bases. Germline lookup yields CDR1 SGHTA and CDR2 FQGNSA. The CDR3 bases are TGTGCCAGCTCTTACTTTGGCCGTCGGACTAGCGGTAAGGACGAGCAGTACTTC. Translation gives CASSYFGRRTSGKDEQYF.

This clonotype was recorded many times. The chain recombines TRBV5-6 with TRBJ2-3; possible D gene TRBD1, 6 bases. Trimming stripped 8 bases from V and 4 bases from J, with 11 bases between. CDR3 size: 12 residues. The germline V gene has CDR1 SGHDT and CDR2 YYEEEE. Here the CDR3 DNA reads TGTGCCAGTAGCCAGGGGTCAGATACGCAGTATTTT. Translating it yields CASSQGSDTQYF.